The sequence of this TCR beta chain was determined in a study of blood T cell repertoires in COVID-19. On the study more broadly: Material from acute and convalescent COVID-19 was sourced from the United States, Italy and Spain. PBMCs, B-cell-depleted T cells, or T cells were the source of the cDNA or gDNA that made up the material.

The germline gives CDR1 MRHNA, CDR2 SNTAGT. The V and J ends lost 9 bases and 1 base respectively, with 15 bases between them. This CDR3 region has 14 residues. Data came from immunoSEQ multiplex PCR; TCRdb stores just in-frame clones and leaves some out. The data show 70,000 or so clones, roughly 91% seen once. The chain uses TRBV6-4 and TRBJ1-1; D might be TRBD1 (5 bases). Sequenced material: peripheral blood. The sequence was obtained from a woman younger than 35 with acute or convalescent COVID-19. Written as DNA, the CDR3 is TGTGCCAGACTCCTGGACACCTGGAACACTGAAGCTTTCTTT. Protein product: CARLLDTWNTEAFF.